Below, 21 T cell receptor beta chains from the same sample are listed, as sequenced in a study of beta chain features in type 1 diabetes. The investigators reverse transcribed all of the isolated RNA, so they sequenced expressed TCRB transcripts. The method was immunoSEQ multiplex PCR; TCRdb's version includes in-frame clones alone and lacks a portion of them. The table shows hundreds of thousands of clones, with about a sixth occurring only once. The specimen sequenced was naive CD4+ T cells from blood. These receptors came from a man younger than 30 in good health.

CDR3 loop: CASTLQGAYGYTF. The CDR3, as DNA: TGTGCCAGCACCCTACAGGGGGCATATGGCTACACCTTC. The rearrangement links TRBV28 to TRBJ1-2; 9 positions match TRBD1. Looked up from germline, CDR1 is MDHEN and CDR2 is SYDVKM. The CDR3 is made up of 13 amino acids. The junction had 5 bases not matched to a gene; V was cut back by 7 bases and J by 5 bases.

This clone was counted a few times. The chain joins TRBV10-2 to TRBJ1-5; 8 bases match TRBD1. CDR1 and CDR2 (germline): WSHSY, SAAADI. This CDR3 has 15 amino acids. After removal of 7 bases from V and 5 bases from J, the junction contained 10 bases not matched to a gene. The CDR3 reads CASTGQGLVHQPQHF. CDR3 DNA sequence: TGCGCCAGCACCGGACAGGGTTTAGTGCATCAGCCCCAGCATTTT.

This clone was seen more than once but under ten times. The chain combines TRBV21-1 with TRBJ2-7; the table's D call, TRBD1, was not checked against the DNA. TRBV21-1 is a pseudogene. The CDR3 runs to 14 residues. CDR3 DNA: TGTGCCAGCAGCACGGGGACAGGAGCCTACGAGCAGTACTTC. It codes for CASSTGTGAYEQYF.

The chain has TRBV7-9 and TRBJ1-3; 7 bases are shared with TRBD1. The CDR3 loop spans 18 amino acids. Germline CDR1 is SEHNR and CDR2 is FQNEAQ (reference sequence). J lost 0 bases, V lost 5 bases, and 13 bases had no gene match. The CDR3 protein is CASSPRPGQAGSGNTIYF. As DNA, the CDR3 is TGTGCCAGCAGCCCTAGACCCGGACAGGCTGGCTCTGGAAACACCATATATTTT.

This clone was found a few times. The chain couples TRBV18 to TRBJ2-7, with D possibly matching TRBD1 (5 bases). Germline-derived CDR1 and CDR2 are KGHSH and LQKENI. The CDR3 loop spans 12 amino acids. Trimming removed 3 bases at V and 7 bases at J, with 10 bases between. The CDR3 DNA sequence: TGTGCCAGCTCACCGGCAGGGCGGGAGCAGTACTTC. Translation gives CASSPAGREQYF.

This clone was seen a few times. This sequence joins TRBV11-3 and TRBJ2-1; unclear D gene. Trimming removed 0 bases from V and 5 bases from J, with 14 bases in between. The CDR3 contains 16 residues. CDR1 and CDR2 (germline): SGHNT, YENEEA. CDR3 DNA: TGTGCCAGCAGCTTAGAAAAAAAAGCGTGGGACAATGAGCAGTTCTTC. It is translated as CASSLEKKAWDNEQFF.

This clone showed up just a few times. The chain has TRBV4-3 and TRBJ2-1; no clear D. This CDR3 has 11 residues. Germline V gene lookup returns CDR1 LGHNA and CDR2 YSLEER. V was cut by 1 base and J by 10 bases, with 5 bases left in between. CDR3 nucleotides: TGCGCCAGCAGCCAAGCGAGGGAGCAGTTCTTC. This sequence encodes CASSQAREQFF.

The chain uses TRBV28 and TRBJ2-3; 11 nucleotides agree with TRBD1. Germline V gives CDR1 MDHEN, CDR2 SYDVKM. The CDR3 is 16 amino acids. V was clipped by 5 bases and J by 3 bases; unmatched bases: 7. CDR3 in amino acids: CASSNTGTGGTDTQYF. The CDR3 DNA sequence: TGTGCCAGCAGTAACACCGGGACAGGGGGTACAGATACGCAGTATTTT. The entire variable domain, with the rest obtained from reference TRBV28 and TRBJ2-3, is as follows: DVKVTQSSRYLVKRTGEKVFLECVQDMDHENMFWYRQDPGLGLRLIYFSYDVKMKEKGDIPEGYSVSREKKERFSLILESASTNQTSMYLCASSNTGTGGTDTQYFGPGTRLTVL.

Only a few counts were recorded for this clone. The chain carries TRBV13 and TRBJ2-3, with TRBD1 matching over 11 bases. The CDR3 loop spans 15 amino acids. J gave up 5 bases and V 5 bases, and 6 bases lay outside the gene matches. Germline V gives CDR1 PRHDT, CDR2 FYEKMQ (reference sequence). In DNA, the CDR3 is TGTGCCAGCAGCCTACCCGGGACAGGGGGAGATACGCAGTATTTT. Its protein product is CASSLPGTGGDTQYF.

The chain joins TRBV6-5 to TRBJ2-1; D assignment may be TRBD1 or TRBD2 (5 bases each). The germline V gene has CDR1 MNHEY and CDR2 SVGAGI. CDR3 size: 15 residues. The V end was cut by 9 bases, the J end by 7 bases, with 22 bases between. The CDR3 DNA is TGTGCCAGTCGTTCCGGGACCTCCCAGAGGAATGAGCAGTTCTTC. It translates to CASRSGTSQRNEQFF.

The chain links TRBV11-1 to TRBJ2-7; the D is unclear. This CDR3 region has 14 residues. Germline CDR1 SGHAT, CDR2 FQDESV (reference sequence). The V and J ends lost 4 bases and 1 base respectively, with 11 bases between them. The CDR3: CASSSNRDSYEQYF. The CDR3 DNA follows: TGTGCCAGCAGCTCAAACAGAGATTCCTACGAGCAGTACTTC.

The J gene is TRBJ2-1, the V gene TRBV2; 11 bases match TRBD2. With V trimmed by 8 bases and J by 6 bases, 12 bases remained unmatched. This CDR3 has 16 residues. Germline V lookup: CDR1 SNHLY, CDR2 FYNNEI. CDR3 coding DNA: TGTGCCAGCCGCCAGCCCACTAGCGGGAGTGGCAATGAGCAGTTCTTC. Protein: CASRQPTSGSGNEQFF. The complete variable domain, with remaining parts taken from reference TRBV2 and TRBJ2-1, reads EPEVTQTPSHQVTQMGQEVILRCVPISNHLYFYWYRQILGQKVEFLVSFYNNEISEKSEIFDDQFSVERPDGSNFTLKIRSTKLEDSAMYFCASRQPTSGSGNEQFFGPGTRLTVL.

This clone was seen at least ten times. J is TRBJ1-2 and V is TRBV10-3; D remains ambiguous. Trimming took off 5 bases at V and 4 bases at J, with 14 bases between the two ends. The V gene's germline CDR1 is ENHRY and CDR2 SYGVKD. The CDR3 loop spans 14 amino acids. The CDR3 DNA reads TGTGCCATCAGTAACCTCGAGGTCCGCTATGGCTACACCTTC. Residues: CAISNLEVRYGYTF.

DNA for the CDR3: TGTGCCAGAGCGAGTGGCAGGAGCTCCTACGAGCAGTACTTC. Translating it yields CARASGRSSYEQYF. The chain uses TRBV2 and TRBJ2-7, with D unclear. The V end lost 9 bases, the J end lost 0 bases, and 15 bases lay between the germline ends. Germline V gives CDR1 SNHLY, CDR2 FYNNEI. CDR3 length: 14 residues.

This rearrangement joins TRBV5-6 to TRBJ1-5; the D is unclear. The germline V gene has CDR1 SGHDT and CDR2 YYEEEE. The ends were cut back, 1 base at V and 5 bases at J, with 7 bases in the middle. This CDR3 contains 13 residues. CDR3 loop: CASSLRGDQPQHF. CDR3 nucleotides: TGTGCCAGCAGCTTGCGTGGGGATCAGCCCCAGCATTTT.

The V and J genes are TRBV5-1 and TRBJ2-7, with a possible D match to TRBD1 (5 bases). Trimming took 4 bases from V and 2 from J, leaving 13 bases between them. The CDR3 is 14 residues long. Per germline, CDR1 SGHRS and CDR2 YFSETQ. The CDR3 region is CASSAQGSPYEQYF. The CDR3 DNA is TGCGCCAGCAGCGCGCAGGGATCCCCCTACGAGCAGTACTTC.

The table lists this clone with a few counts. The chain couples TRBV6-5 to TRBJ1-5; maybe TRBD1 (5 bases). Per germline, CDR1 MNHEY and CDR2 SVGAGI. This CDR3 contains 15 residues. Deletions cut 7 bases from V and 0 bases from J, with 13 bases between. The DNA of the CDR3 is TGTGCCAGCAAGAGGGGACTGCTTAGCAATCAGCCCCAGCATTTT. Translating gives CASKRGLLSNQPQHF.

Concerning this clone: Additional DNA sequences in this sample encode the identical CDR3. The chain employs TRBV7-2 and TRBJ2-7; D is uncertain. The CDR3 length is 13 residues. Trimming stripped 4 bases from V and 1 base from J, with 8 bases between. From germline, CDR1 is SGHTA and CDR2 FQGNSA. DNA of the CDR3: TGTGCCAGCAGCTGGACCGGGTCCTACGAGCAGTACTTC. It is translated as CASSWTGSYEQYF.

This clone was picked up a small number of times. This chain connects TRBV4-1 to TRBJ2-7; 13 bases are shared with TRBD2. This CDR3 has 17 residues. Germline trimming cut 2 bases from V and 5 bases from J; bases unmatched to any gene: 9. CDR1 MGHRA and CDR2 YSYEKL come from the germline V gene. CDR3: CASSQYSTSGRVNEQYF. Here the CDR3 DNA reads TGCGCCAGCAGCCAATATTCTACTAGCGGGAGGGTCAACGAGCAGTACTTC.

Points on this clone: Other DNA sequences in the same sample also yield this CDR3. The CDR3 protein is CASSIRETQYF. In DNA form, the CDR3 reads TGTGCCAGTAGTATACGAGAAACCCAGTACTTC. The J gene is TRBJ2-5, the V gene TRBV19; D unresolved. The CDR3 has 11 residues. V gave up 2 bases and J gave up 8 bases, with 6 bases separating them. Germline lookup yields CDR1 LNHDA and CDR2 SQIVND (reference sequence).

This clone has more than one count but fewer than ten. This chain joins TRBV5-1 and TRBJ2-7; either TRBD1 or TRBD2 may supply D (6 bases each). Per germline, CDR1 SGHRS and CDR2 YFSETQ. The CDR3 totals 15 residues. The ends were cut back, 0 bases at V and 3 bases at J, with 13 bases in the middle. CDR3 in DNA: TGCGCCAGCAGCTTGGCACAGGGACTGGACTACGAGCAGTACTTC. It translates to CASSLAQGLDYEQYF.